The source of this T cell receptor (beta chain) is a study of control samples from healthy donors and cancer patients. The table came from immunoSEQ multiplex PCR; TCRdb's copy has only in-frame clones and leaves some out. Of approximately 100,000 clones in the sample, approximately 86% are singletons; the top ten hold 13% to 15%. The CDR3 is made up of 15 amino acids. CDR1 MNHEY and CDR2 SMNVEV come from the germline V gene (reference sequence). Trimming took 1 base from V and 0 from J, leaving 6 bases between them. V usage is TRBV27 and J usage is TRBJ2-2, with a possible D match to TRBD1 (5 bases). The TCR originated in a man between 25 and 39 years old in good health. Sequencing was done on a sample of blood. CDR3 DNA sequence: TGTGCCAGCAGTTTATTGGGGCCGAACACCGGGGAGCTGTTTTTT. Translation: CASSLLGPNTGELFF.